The next 5 T cell receptor beta chains were all read from a single sample in a study of control samples from healthy donors and cancer patients. The table came from immunoSEQ multiplex PCR; TCRdb's copy has only in-frame clones and leaves some out. The sample records fewer than 30,000 clones, more than 75% being singletons. The sequenced sample was PBMCs. The receptor set was obtained from a woman in her forties with lung cancer.

This chain links TRBV5-6 with TRBJ2-7; 7 bases match TRBD2. There are 15 residues in the CDR3. The germline V gene encodes CDR1 SGHDT and CDR2 YYEEEE. Germline trimming cut 4 bases from V and 2 bases from J; bases unmatched to any gene: 9. The CDR3 protein is CASSPGGTFTYEQYF. CDR3 bases: TGTGCCAGCAGCCCCGGGGGGACGTTTACCTACGAGCAGTACTTC.

The J gene is TRBJ2-2, the V gene TRBV2; no clear D. Germline values: CDR1 SNHLY, CDR2 FYNNEI. The CDR3 spans 15 residues. Trimming removed 6 bases from V and 5 bases from J, with 16 bases in between. In DNA form, the CDR3 reads TGTGCCAGCAGGGACGTACTGGGCTGGACCGGGGAGCTGTTTTTT. Protein sequence: CASRDVLGWTGELFF.

The gene calls are TRBV5-6 and TRBJ1-1, with D uncertain. Trimming took off 4 bases at V and 2 bases at J, with 18 bases between the two ends. In germline, CDR1 is SGHDT, CDR2 YYEEEE. This CDR3 has 16 residues. The CDR3 bases are TGTGCCAGCAGCCACCGTTGGCAGACTTCTAACACTGAAGCTTTCTTT. This sequence encodes CASSHRWQTSNTEAFF.

This chain's CDR3 is CASSFENSPLHF. DNA for the CDR3: TGTGCCAGCAGTTTCGAAAATTCACCCCTCCACTTT. This chain connects TRBV12-3 or TRBV12-4 to TRBJ1-6; D ambiguous. Trimming shortened V by 3 bases and J by 7 bases, and 4 bases separated the two germline ends. The CDR3 totals 12 residues.

The chain uses TRBV5-1 and TRBJ2-6, with a weak D call TRBD1 (7 bases). Germline V gene lookup returns CDR1 SGHRS and CDR2 YFSETQ. Trimming removed 4 bases from V and 0 bases from J, with 17 bases in between. The CDR3 extends over 18 amino acids. The CDR3, as DNA: TGCGCCAGCAGCACGGGGGACAGCAGAAACTCTGGGGCCAACGTCCTGACTTTC. It codes for CASSTGDSRNSGANVLTF.